This T cell receptor beta chain originates from a study of regulatory T cells in long-lasting Graves disease. The CDR3 runs to 17 residues. Germline assignment: CDR1 SGHRS and CDR2 YFSETQ. Trimming took 4 bases from V and 0 from J, leaving 14 bases between them. To make TCR beta libraries, researchers used iRepertoire HTBI primers and Arm-PCR of CDR3 regions. TCRdb reprocessed the multiplex PCR reads via MiXCR and lists one record per CDR3 protein. The sample contains 360,000 or so distinct CDR3 sequences, around 11% of which appear only once. As to time point: newly diagnosed GD, antithyroid drugs for less than 3 months. Researchers made the TCR library from RNA that was extracted from PBMCs. An endocrinology unit in Xi'an, China, supplied the patients. These data were also filed under a second study, of T cells in Graves' hyperthyroidism and ophthalmopathy.

The chain recombines TRBV5-1 with TRBJ2-6, with TRBD2 as a possible D gene (6 bases). The TCR comes from a woman aged 18-35 years with Graves disease. This sample comprised peripheral blood mononuclear cells (PBMCs), obtained at new diagnosis, from a patient treated with antithyroid drugs. The CDR3 coding sequence is TGCGCCAGCAGCCCCCGGGACTCAGGCTCTGGGGCCAACGTCCTGACTTTC. Its translation: CASSPRDSGSGANVLTF.